Below, 26 T cell receptor beta chains from the same sample are listed, as sequenced in a study of CXCR3-negative and CXCR3-positive naive CD8 T cells. It was by 5' RACE with UMI labels that the TRB cDNA libraries were prepared. TCRdb reprocessed the 5' RACE reads; each CDR3 protein has one entry and no DNA is given. This table lists around 160,000 distinct CDR3 sequences. Study observations and caveats: Naive cells with CXCR3 showed TRB CDR3s that were more hydrophobic than those in CXCR3-negative naive cells.

Antigens for these TCRs are unknown. Sequencing was carried out using naive CXCR3+ CD8+ T cells from blood. Stated subset: CD45RO-CCR7+CD27+CD95- naive CD8+ T cells expressing CXCR3 (TNR3+). Source of these receptors: a human donor in good health. Some clones in this sample may be carry-over from other donors' samples.

This chain uses TRBV12-3 or TRBV12-4 with TRBJ2-7. The CDR3 consists of 15 residues. CDR3 region: CASSFLDTQDDEQYF.

The chain recombines TRBV2 with TRBJ2-3; TCRdb designates TRBD2, a call that cannot be tested without DNA. The CDR3 has 18 amino acids. Germline V CDR1 and CDR2: SNHLY, FYNNEI. The CDR3 sequence: CASRYLAGGLSSTDTQYF.

The chain combines TRBV20-1 with TRBJ2-6; checking the TCRdb D call of TRBD1 is not possible without DNA. Per germline, CDR1 DFQATT and CDR2 SNEGSKA (reference sequence). CDR3 size: 17 residues. CDR3 residues: CSARAGTGPSGANVLTF.

The chain has TRBV5-1 and TRBJ1-1. Germline assignment: CDR1 SGHRS and CDR2 YFSETQ. The CDR3 is 16 residues long. CDR3: CASSPGTGYMNTEAFF.

The chain couples TRBV6-1 to TRBJ2-7. The CDR3 loop spans 13 amino acids. Germline assignment: CDR1 MNHNS and CDR2 SASEGT. CDR3 region: CASYDGRSYEQYF.

This sequence joins TRBV24-1 and TRBJ2-1. Germline CDR1 is KGHDR and CDR2 is SFDVKD. This CDR3 region has 13 residues. The CDR3 is CATSDLPGNEQFF.

V and J are TRBV29-1 and TRBJ2-7; TCRdb selects TRBD2, and the lack of DNA leaves this call unchecked. The CDR3 contains 13 residues. Germline lookup yields CDR1 SQVTM and CDR2 ANQGSEA. CDR3 loop: CSVDISGGYEQYF.

The chain is built from TRBV7-8 and TRBJ1-6. CDR3 length: 13 amino acids. The germline gives CDR1 SGHVS, CDR2 FQNEAQ. CDR3 protein: CASSLGEGSPLHF. Variable domain in full (rest from reference TRBV7-8 and TRBJ1-6): GAGVSQSPRYKVAKRGQDVALRCDPISGHVSLFWYQQALGQGPEFLTYFQNEAQLDKSGLPSDRFFAERPEGSVSTLKIQRTQQEDSAVYLCASSLGEGSPLHFGNGTRLTVT.

The chain joins TRBV29-1 to TRBJ1-2; TCRdb names TRBD1, which stays unverified in the absence of DNA. Germline CDR1 reads SQVTM; CDR2 reads ANQGSEA. This CDR3 comprises 14 residues. This chain's CDR3 is CSVPPQTAPDGYTF.

The chain recombines TRBV7-2 with TRBJ2-7; as DNA is missing, the TRBD2 call by TCRdb cannot be tested. CDR3 length: 18 residues. Germline-derived CDR1 and CDR2 are SGHTA and FQGNSA. CDR3 residues: CASSLEDQTAFGTYEQYF.

The chain has TRBV12-3 or TRBV12-4 and TRBJ2-1; the TCRdb D gene call, TRBD1, has no DNA to confirm it. This CDR3 has 14 residues. The CDR3 sequence: CASTPPGSLNEQFF.

The chain has TRBV29-1 and TRBJ1-1; TCRdb designates TRBD1, a call that cannot be tested without DNA. This CDR3 has 15 amino acids. Per the germline V gene, CDR1 is SQVTM and CDR2 is ANQGSEA. The CDR3: CSVLRATTAGGEAFF.

The chain is built from TRBV20-1 and TRBJ2-4. The CDR3 is 15 amino acids. Germline V gene sequence: CDR1 DFQATT, CDR2 SNEGSKA (reference sequence). The CDR3: CSARDTQTSKNIQYF.

This chain links TRBV29-1 with TRBJ2-5; TCRdb returns TRBD1, unconfirmable since there is no DNA. Germline V gene data show CDR1 as SQVTM and CDR2 as ANQGSEA. The CDR3 is 16 amino acids. This CDR3 is CSVEGSWGVQGETQYF.

This chain uses TRBV7-2 with TRBJ2-3; TCRdb indicates TRBD1, and absent DNA this call remains unverified. This CDR3 has 16 amino acids. Germline CDR1 is SGHTA and CDR2 is FQGNSA. The CDR3 loop reads CASRKGVGGSPDTQYF.

The rearrangement joins TRBV6-1 to TRBJ1-5. CDR1 MNHNS and CDR2 SASEGT come from the germline V gene. CDR3 size: 12 residues. The CDR3 region is CAISEGNQPQHF.

The genes are TRBV9 and TRBJ2-3; the D gene TCRdb calls, TRBD2, cannot be checked with no DNA. CDR1 and CDR2 (germline): SGDLS, YYNGEE. The CDR3 runs to 16 residues. The CDR3 protein is CASSVRLAGDQDTQYF.

The CDR3 spells CSATGLAHNEQFF. The chain recombines TRBV20-1 with TRBJ2-1; TCRdb selects TRBD2, and the lack of DNA leaves this call unchecked. Germline V gives CDR1 DFQATT, CDR2 SNEGSKA (reference sequence). This CDR3 has 13 amino acids.

The chain uses TRBV7-6 and TRBJ2-2; TCRdb calls TRBD2, which cannot be checked without DNA. Germline lookup yields CDR1 SGHVS and CDR2 FNYEAQ. The CDR3 covers 18 residues. CDR3 residues: CASSSLLAGGANTGELFF.

The rearrangement links TRBV9 to TRBJ1-1; TCRdb calls TRBD1, which cannot be checked without DNA. Looked up from germline, CDR1 is SGDLS and CDR2 is YYNGEE. The CDR3 has 17 amino acids. CDR3 protein: CASSVRDRGSMNTEAFF.

The rearrangement joins TRBV14 to TRBJ2-7. The CDR3 runs to 13 residues. CDR1 is SGHDN and CDR2 is FVKESK in the germline V gene. The CDR3: CALRLDSSYEQYF.

V is TRBV11-2 and J is TRBJ2-5; with no DNA, the TCRdb D assignment of TRBD1 cannot be verified. The CDR3 spans 14 residues. Looked up from germline, CDR1 is SGHAT and CDR2 is FQNNGV. The chain's CDR3 is CASTAPGQWETQYF.

The J gene is TRBJ2-2, the V gene TRBV7-2; TCRdb's D gene call, TRBD1, goes unchecked for lack of DNA. From germline, CDR1 is SGHTA and CDR2 FQGNSA. The length of the CDR3 is 17 residues. This CDR3 reads CASSFRDSEANTGELFF. The complete variable domain, with remaining parts taken from reference TRBV7-2 and TRBJ2-2, reads GAGVSQSPSNKVTEKGKDVELRCDPISGHTALYWYRQSLGQGLEFLIYFQGNSAPDKSGLPSDRFSAERTGGSVSTLTIQRTQQEDSAVYLCASSFRDSEANTGELFFGEGSRLTVL.

The V gene is TRBV11-2, the J gene TRBJ2-5; TCRdb designates TRBD2, a call that cannot be tested without DNA. The germline V gene encodes CDR1 SGHAT and CDR2 FQNNGV. The CDR3 totals 15 residues. The CDR3 reads CASSFSGRGQETQYF.

The V gene is TRBV6-2 or TRBV6-3, the J gene TRBJ1-1. The CDR3 has 14 residues. CDR1 is MNHEY and CDR2 is SVGEGT in the germline V gene. CDR3 loop: CASSYNQGMTEAFF.

This chain connects TRBV2 to TRBJ1-1. Per germline, CDR1 SNHLY and CDR2 FYNNEI. This CDR3 is 14 amino acids long. CDR3: CASRQPTMNTEAFF.